Listed below are T cell receptor beta chains from one sample, sequenced in a study of prognosis after radiotherapy for stage I lung cancer. TCRdb recomputed calls from the multiplex PCR reads with MiXCR, one row per CDR3 protein. This table has around 27,000 distinct CDR3 sequences, about a third appearing once. The input for sequencing was PBMCs, taken before or after stereotactic body radiation therapy (not recorded which). Receptors were obtained from a donor over 45 with non-small cell lung cancer. CDR3s include the opening cysteine and the closing phenylalanine or tryptophan. A D gene is named only where the DNA matches it firmly. Only part of the rows carry a size: once, few, many, or a class if the clone is expanded.

TRBV19	TRBD1	many	TRBJ1-1	CASGNWGTGLTEAFF	TGTGCCAGTGGGAATTGGGGGACAGGGTTAACTGAAGCTTTCTTT
TRBV5-5	-	-	TRBJ1-5	CASSQTGFSNQPQHF	TGTGCCAGCAGCCAGACAGGCTTTAGCAATCAGCCCCAGCATTTT
TRBV2	-	many	TRBJ1-4	CASKWLGSNEKLFF	TGTGCCAGCAAGTGGCTGGGGTCCAATGAAAAACTGTTTTTT
TRBV27	TRBD2	many	TRBJ2-2	CASRRGGANTGELFF	TGTGCCAGCCGACGGGGGGGGGCTAACACCGGGGAGCTGTTTTTT
TRBV6-2/TRBV6-3	-	-	TRBJ2-7	CASSGPGHAPSQYF	TGTGCCAGCAGTGGACCGGGACATGCCCCTTCGCAGTACTTC
TRBV9	TRBD2	many	TRBJ2-7	CASSYLAGGSYEQYF	TGTGCCAGCAGCTATCTAGCGGGAGGGTCCTACGAGCAGTACTTC
TRBV20-1	-	-	TRBJ2-7	CSARVAEGSYEQYF	TGCAGTGCTAGGGTAGCGGAGGGAAGCTACGAGCAGTACTTC
TRBV6-1	-	-	TRBJ2-7	CASSQRSGRLGGQYF	TGTGCCAGCAGTCAACGGTCAGGGAGGCTCGGCGGGCAGTACTTC
TRBV20-1	-	once	TRBJ1-3	CSARAQDGRSGNTIYF	TGCAGTGCTAGAGCCCAGGACGGGCGGTCTGGAAACACCATATATTTT
TRBV7-9	-	many	TRBJ1-2	CASSASGDYGYTF	TGTGCCAGCAGCGCGAGTGGGGACTATGGCTACACCTTC
TRBV13	-	few	TRBJ1-1	CASSLGAIRDEAFF	TGTGCCAGCAGCCTCGGGGCTATAAGGGATGAAGCTTTCTTT